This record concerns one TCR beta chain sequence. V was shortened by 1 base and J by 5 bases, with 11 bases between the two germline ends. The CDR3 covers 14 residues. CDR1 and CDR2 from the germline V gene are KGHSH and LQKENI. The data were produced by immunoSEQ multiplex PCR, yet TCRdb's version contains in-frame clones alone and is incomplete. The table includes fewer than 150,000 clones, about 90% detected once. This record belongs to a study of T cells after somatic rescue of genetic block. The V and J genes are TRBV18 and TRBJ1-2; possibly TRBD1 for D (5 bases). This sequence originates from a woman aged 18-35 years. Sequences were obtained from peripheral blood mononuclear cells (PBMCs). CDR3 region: CASSPRGEGYGYTF. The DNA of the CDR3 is TGTGCCAGCTCACCACGGGGAGAGGGGTATGGCTACACCTTC.